The T cell receptor (beta chain) under discussion was sequenced for a study of control samples from healthy donors and cancer patients. Produced via immunoSEQ multiplex PCR; TCRdb's table is partial and in-frame only. In the table there are around 150,000 clones, around 94% of which are singletons. This clone occurred a few times. The material sequenced was PBMCs. This sequence originates from a man in his 60s with colorectal cancer.

Here the CDR3 reads CASSPRGLGTGELFF. The CDR3 region has the DNA TGTGCCAGCTCACCAAGAGGGCTGGGCACCGGGGAGCTGTTTTTT. The rearrangement joins TRBV18 to TRBJ2-2; D might be TRBD2 (5 bases). The germline V and J ends were trimmed by 2 bases and 4 bases, with 11 bases remaining between them. The germline V gene encodes CDR1 KGHSH and CDR2 LQKENI. This CDR3 is built from 15 residues.